The 32 T cell receptor beta chains in this list originate from one sample, sequenced in a study of beta chain features in type 1 diabetes. Expressed TCRB transcripts were sequenced because the entire RNA isolate underwent reverse transcription. The repertoire was sequenced with immunoSEQ multiplex PCR; TCRdb's copy has only in-frame clones and lacks some. The table has more than 50,000 clones, around three fifths seen once. The sequenced sample consisted of Tregs from blood. These receptors all come from a woman in her late teens or twenties in good health.

This CDR3 is CASSSAGTSGRGTQYF. Written as DNA, the CDR3 is TGTGCCAGCAGCTCAGCCGGGACTAGCGGGCGGGGGACCCAGTACTTC. The chain is built from TRBV9 and TRBJ2-5; 12 bases align to TRBD2. The CDR3 loop spans 16 amino acids. Germline V CDR1 and CDR2: SGDLS, YYNGEE. V trimming: 4 bases; J trimming: 7 bases; junction bases outside the gene matches: 11. The full variable domain, its missing parts supplied by reference TRBV9 and TRBJ2-5, is DSGVTQTPKHLITATGQRVTLRCSPRSGDLSVYWYQQSLDQGLQFLIQYYNGEERAKGNILERFSAQQFPDLHSELNLSSLELGDSALYFCASSSAGTSGRGTQYFGPGTRLLVL.

This clone was detected a few times. V gene TRBV29-1 combines with J gene TRBJ2-7; 10 nucleotides agree with TRBD2. The CDR3 totals 12 residues. Per germline, CDR1 SQVTM and CDR2 ANQGSEA. V was pared by 8 bases and J by 7 bases, with 8 bases of the junction left unmatched. CDR3 bases: TGCAGCACCCGAGCGGGAGGGAGTGAGCAGTACTTC. It yields the protein CSTRAGGSEQYF.

This clone came up a few times. This chain's CDR3 is CSVSGRAPETQYF. CDR3 coding DNA: TGCAGCGTTAGCGGGAGGGCCCCAGAGACCCAGTACTTC. The rearrangement links TRBV29-1 to TRBJ2-5, with 10 bases fitting TRBD2. CDR1 SQVTM and CDR2 ANQGSEA come from the germline V gene. This CDR3 spans 13 amino acids. V trimming: 5 bases; J trimming: 4 bases; junction bases outside the gene matches: 4.

Only a few counts were recorded for this clone. The chain combines TRBV9 with TRBJ2-1; TRBD1 might be the D (5 bases). Germline V gene lookup returns CDR1 SGDLS and CDR2 YYNGEE. With 3 bases removed from V and 2 bases from J, the gap between germline ends came to 9 bases. CDR3 size: 14 residues. The CDR3 DNA follows: TGTGCCAGCAGCGCGGCAGGGCCCTACAATGAGCAGTTCTTC. Amino acid sequence: CASSAAGPYNEQFF.

The gene calls are TRBV5-1 and TRBJ2-6; 11 nucleotides align to TRBD2. CDR1 is SGHRS, CDR2 YFSETQ, per germline. The CDR3 is 17 amino acids. V lost 2 bases, J lost 3 bases, and 4 bases stayed unmatched. The CDR3 bases are TGCGCCAGCAGCTTACTAGCGGGAGAGTTTGGGGCCAACGTCCTGACTTTC. It specifies CASSLLAGEFGANVLTF.

This chain connects TRBV5-4 to TRBJ2-1; 13 bases match TRBD2. Looked up from germline, CDR1 is SGHNT and CDR2 is YYREEE (reference sequence). V lost 4 bases, J lost 3 bases, and 1 base stayed unmatched. The CDR3 is 15 amino acids. CDR3 in DNA: TGTGCCAGCAGCAGGACTAGCGGGGGCTACAATGAGCAGTTCTTC. It codes for CASSRTSGGYNEQFF.

The J gene is TRBJ2-1, the V gene TRBV25-1; the D gene is possibly TRBD2 (6 bases). V was pared by 8 bases and J by 12 bases, with 14 bases between. The CDR3 runs to 11 residues. Germline V gene sequence: CDR1 MGHDK, CDR2 SYGVNS. The DNA of the CDR3 is TGTGCCAGCCGTTCCGAGGGACTGCAGTTCTTC. This sequence encodes CASRSEGLQFF.

V usage is TRBV2 and J usage is TRBJ2-1; D may be TRBD1 (6 bases). The germline CDR1 and CDR2 sequences are SNHLY and FYNNEI. This CDR3 spans 14 amino acids. V shed 8 bases and J shed 4 bases, with 15 bases lying between them. The CDR3 region has the DNA TGTGCCAGCTCCGCCTTGGACAGATACAATGAGCAGTTCTTC. Protein sequence: CASSALDRYNEQFF.

V is TRBV5-4 and J is TRBJ2-1; D unclear. The V and J ends lost 2 bases and 1 base respectively, with 10 bases between them. Germline CDR1 is SGHNT and CDR2 is YYREEE (reference sequence). CDR3 length: 15 amino acids. The CDR3 spells CASSFLTASYNEQFF. The CDR3 DNA sequence: TGTGCCAGCAGCTTCTTAACAGCTTCCTACAATGAGCAGTTCTTC.

The chain couples TRBV6-6 to TRBJ1-5; D is unresolved. Per germline, CDR1 MNHNY and CDR2 SVGAGI (reference sequence). V was cut by 6 bases and J by 4 bases, with 13 bases left in between. The CDR3 extends over 14 amino acids. CDR3 sequence (DNA): TGTGCCAGCAGCCCGAGCCCTCGGAATCAGCCCCAGCATTTT. Translated: CASSPSPRNQPQHF.

The chain uses TRBV19 and TRBJ2-7; D may be TRBD1 (6 bases). CDR3 size: 10 residues. Germline CDR1 reads LNHDA; CDR2 reads SQIVND (reference sequence). V was clipped by 5 bases and J by 12 bases, with 11 bases between them. Written as DNA, the CDR3 is TGTGCCAGTAGTGGGGGCTCTTTGTACTTC. Amino acid sequence: CASSGGSLYF.

The rearrangement links TRBV4-1 to TRBJ1-1; D might be TRBD1 (6 bases). In germline, CDR1 is MGHRA, CDR2 YSYEKL. The CDR3 loop spans 15 amino acids. V lost 4 bases to trimming and J lost 4 bases, with 16 bases between them. Written as DNA, the CDR3 is TGCGCCAGCAGCCCCCGGGGAGGGGGTAGCACTGAAGCTTTCTTT. Translated: CASSPRGGGSTEAFF.

In this sample, this clone turned up a few times. The chain has TRBV30 and TRBJ2-1; TRBD2 might be the D (6 bases). The V gene's germline CDR1 is GTSNPN and CDR2 SVGIG (reference sequence). This CDR3 is 14 amino acids long. Trimming left V 2 bases short and J 5 bases short, with 13 bases between. The CDR3 region is CAWSREISNNEQFF. CDR3 coding DNA: TGTGCCTGGAGTCGGGAGATTTCCAACAATGAGCAGTTCTTC.

The rearrangement uses TRBV5-6 and TRBJ2-1; 10 positions agree with TRBD1. CDR1 is SGHDT, CDR2 YYEEEE, per germline. The CDR3 has 15 residues. With V trimmed by 4 bases and J by 6 bases, 7 bases remained unmatched. The CDR3 DNA sequence: TGTGCCAGCAGCCGGGGGGACAGGGGTTTCAATGAGCAGTTCTTC. This gives the protein CASSRGDRGFNEQFF.

This clone was detected only a few times. The chain links TRBV18 to TRBJ1-3; TRBD1 matches 8 bases. CDR1 and CDR2 from the germline V gene are KGHSH and LQKENI. V trimming: 3 bases; J trimming: 0 bases; junction bases outside the gene matches: 7. The CDR3 is 17 amino acids. DNA of the CDR3: TGTGCCAGCTCACCCGAATCAGGGGGCTCCTCTGGAAACACCATATATTTT. Translation: CASSPESGGSSGNTIYF.

V usage is TRBV10-3 and J usage is TRBJ2-2; maybe TRBD2 (5 bases). Germline CDR1 and CDR2: ENHRY and SYGVKD. V shed 7 bases and J shed 3 bases, with 9 bases lying between them. The CDR3 is 13 residues long. CDR3 in DNA: TGTGCCATCAAAGTCGGGGACACCGGGGAGCTGTTTTTT. Translation: CAIKVGDTGELFF.

The genes are TRBV7-2 and TRBJ1-5; D unresolved. This CDR3 region has 15 residues. The V end lost 1 base, the J end lost 4 bases, and 11 bases lay between the germline ends. Germline V gives CDR1 SGHTA, CDR2 FQGNSA. CDR3 coding DNA: TGTGCCAGCAGCTTAGAGGGAGGGCAGAATCAGCCCCAGCATTTT. Translation gives CASSLEGGQNQPQHF. The variable domain in full, with the rest retrieved from reference TRBV7-2 and TRBJ1-5, is GAGVSQSPSNKVTEKGKDVELRCDPISGHTALYWYRQSLGQGLEFLIYFQGNSAPDKSGLPSDRFSAERTGGSVSTLTIQRTQQEDSAVYLCASSLEGGQNQPQHFGDGTRLSIL.

This clone was counted once. V is TRBV6-6 and J is TRBJ2-2; TRBD2 agrees at 10 bases. CDR1 and CDR2 (germline): MNHNY, SVGAGI (reference sequence). Losses at the gene ends were 2 bases for V and 6 bases for J; bases not matched to a gene: 3. This CDR3 region has 15 residues. The CDR3, as DNA: TGTGCCAGCAGTTACGGAGCGGGAGGGCCCGGGGAGCTGTTTTTT. This translates into CASSYGAGGPGELFF.

The rearrangement joins TRBV6-1 to TRBJ2-1; 7 bases line up with TRBD2. This CDR3 contains 15 residues. V shed 2 bases, J shed 5 bases, and the junction held 6 bases outside the gene matches. Germline loops: CDR1 MNHNS, CDR2 SASEGT. Written as DNA, the CDR3 is TGTGCCAGCAGTGAACAGCGGGGAATCAACAATGAGCAGTTCTTC. It encodes CASSEQRGINNEQFF.

The chain has TRBV27 and TRBJ1-1; perhaps TRBD1 as D (5 bases). The germline CDR1 and CDR2 sequences are MNHEY and SMNVEV (reference sequence). V gave up 5 bases and J gave up 4 bases, with 17 bases separating them. The CDR3 spans 15 residues. The CDR3 sequence is CASSGLIGGSTEAFF. DNA of the CDR3: TGTGCCAGCAGTGGGTTAATCGGGGGGAGCACTGAAGCTTTCTTT.

Written as DNA, the CDR3 is TGTGCCAGCAGACCTCTAGCGGGAGGACCCTACGAGCAGTACTTC. Translation gives CASRPLAGGPYEQYF. This chain joins TRBV7-6 and TRBJ2-7; 11 bases agree with TRBD2. CDR1 and CDR2 (germline): SGHVS, FNYEAQ. CDR3 length equals 15 residues. V lost 6 bases to trimming and J lost 2 bases; unmatched junction nucleotides: 6.

A single count supports this clone. The chain combines TRBV5-1 with TRBJ2-1, with TRBD2 matching 10 bases. J was trimmed by 5 bases and V by 5 bases; bases with no gene match: 10. The germline CDR1 and CDR2 sequences are SGHRS and YFSETQ. The CDR3 extends over 16 amino acids. CDR3 residues: CASSNQREGLNNEQFF. In nucleotides, the CDR3 is TGCGCCAGCAGTAATCAGCGGGAGGGCCTTAACAATGAGCAGTTCTTC.

The chain joins TRBV30 to TRBJ1-6; D gene ambiguous. Germline CDR1 and CDR2: GTSNPN and SVGIG (reference sequence). This CDR3 comprises 14 residues. Between the trimmed V and J ends, which lost 0 bases and 11 bases, there was a span of 14 bases. CDR3 residues: CAWSVPENGTPLHF. Written as DNA, the CDR3 is TGTGCCTGGAGTGTACCGGAAAACGGGACACCCCTCCACTTT.

The chain employs TRBV7-2 and TRBJ2-7; 9 positions agree with TRBD1. Germline V gene sequence: CDR1 SGHTA, CDR2 FQGNSA. V shed 7 bases and J 7 bases; nucleotides not matched to a gene: 11. The CDR3 runs to 14 residues. In nucleotides, the CDR3 is TGTGCCAGCACCTACAGGGGGCTAGCAGGGGAGCAGTACTTC. Residues: CASTYRGLAGEQYF.

The rearrangement joins TRBV5-4 to TRBJ1-1; unclear D gene. CDR1 SGHNT and CDR2 YYREEE come from the germline V gene (reference sequence). CDR3 length: 12 residues. V lost 0 bases to trimming and J lost 7 bases, with 7 bases between them. This CDR3 reads CASSLVGSEAFF. As DNA, the CDR3 is TGTGCCAGCAGCTTGGTTGGCAGTGAAGCTTTCTTT.

This clone has a handful of counts. V usage is TRBV9 and J usage is TRBJ1-3; D is unclear. Germline CDR1 and CDR2: SGDLS and YYNGEE. There are 16 residues in the CDR3. The ends were cut back, 4 bases at V and 0 bases at J, with 14 bases in the middle. The CDR3 reads CASSPDFMSSGNTIYF. Written as DNA, the CDR3 is TGTGCCAGCAGCCCTGATTTTATGAGCTCTGGAAACACCATATATTTT.

The chain recombines TRBV9 with TRBJ2-5, with 7 bases identical to TRBD2. The J call is doubtful: the DNA matches TRBJ2-7 better. The CDR3 has 12 amino acids. Germline CDR1 SGDLS, CDR2 YYNGEE. The CDR3 reads CASSAGGFEQYF. The CDR3 DNA sequence: TGTGCCAGCAGCGCCGGGGGGTTCGAGCAGTACTTC.

This clone was seen only a few times. The chain employs TRBV6-6 and TRBJ1-2; TRBD1 aligns across 7 bases. Unmatched junction bases numbered 10, after V lost 3 bases and J lost 9 bases. In germline, CDR1 is MNHNY, CDR2 SVGAGI (reference sequence). This CDR3 has 14 amino acids. CDR3: CASSYTSNRGRYTF. CDR3 in DNA: TGTGCCAGCAGTTATACCTCTAACAGGGGTCGCTACACCTTC.

The V call is TRBV6-1, the J call TRBJ2-2, with unresolved D. CDR3 length: 12 amino acids. Germline CDR1 is MNHNS and CDR2 is SASEGT. Trimming shortened V by 3 bases and J by 6 bases, and 5 bases separated the two germline ends. This CDR3 is CASSDLAGELFF. In DNA, the CDR3 is TGTGCCAGCAGTGACCTCGCCGGGGAGCTGTTTTTT.

The CDR3 DNA reads TGTGCCGGAATGACAGCGATTAATTCACCCCTCCACTTT. Residues: CAGMTAINSPLHF. V and J are TRBV2 and TRBJ1-6; D possibly corresponds to TRBD1 (5 bases). The germline CDR1 and CDR2 sequences are SNHLY and FYNNEI. This CDR3 region has 13 residues. V lost 11 bases and J 6 bases, leaving 14 bases between the germline ends.

The chain recombines TRBV10-1 with TRBJ2-1, with 11 positions matching TRBD2. This CDR3 comprises 16 residues. Germline assignment: CDR1 WNHNN and CDR2 SYGVQD (reference sequence). J was trimmed by 8 bases and V by 3 bases; bases with no gene match: 9. The CDR3, as DNA: TGCGCCAGCAGTGACGGCCTAGCGGGAGGAAAGGATGAGCAGTTCTTC. The encoded protein is CASSDGLAGGKDEQFF.

The chain joins TRBV6-1 to TRBJ2-4, with 7 positions matching TRBD1. This CDR3 has 14 amino acids. After removal of 9 bases from V and 0 bases from J, the junction contained 5 bases not matched to a gene. Germline CDR1 is MNHNS and CDR2 is SASEGT. In DNA form, the CDR3 reads TGTGCCAGTCAGGGGGTCCTAGCCAAAAACATTCAGTACTTC. Its protein product is CASQGVLAKNIQYF.